This TCR beta chain was profiled in a study of regulatory T cells in long-lasting Graves disease. The CDR3 has 14 residues. The germline CDR1 and CDR2 sequences are SGHRS and YFSETQ. V was shortened by 1 base and J by 0 bases, with 7 bases between the two germline ends. TCR beta libraries were built with iRepertoire HTBI primers and Arm-PCR of CDR3 regions. MiXCR was run by TCRdb on the multiplex PCR reads, yielding one entry per CDR3 protein. The profile covers over 450,000 distinct CDR3 sequences, with roughly 21% appearing a single time and roughly 7.7% taken by the ten largest. This clonotype was seen a few times. Indicated time point: persistent/refractory GD, antithyroid drugs over 5 years with positive TRAb. Generation of the TCR library employed RNA extracted from PBMCs.

Sequenced material: peripheral blood mononuclear cells (PBMCs), taken when the disease was refractory, from a patient treated with antithyroid drugs. The TCR comes from a female donor with Graves disease. V and J are TRBV5-1 and TRBJ2-5; D call uncertain. The CDR3 protein is CASSLLGYQETQYF. In DNA form, the CDR3 reads TGCGCCAGCAGCTTGTTGGGGTACCAAGAGACCCAGTACTTC.